This record looks at one T cell receptor (beta chain) sequence and its context. Its target is not known. Per the original data handling: ImmunoSEQ junction-only sequences lacked quality scores, so their filtering differed. Sequencing was performed with immunoSEQ multiplex PCR; in TCRdb, only in-frame clones are kept and a portion is missing. The V and J calls and clone size were taken over from that table, and D and trimming were inferred from the DNA. The data show about 2.4 million clones, with roughly 93% seen just once and 0.36% held by the top ten. This sample was taken from a study of shared clonotypes between healthy human individuals. CDR3 length: 16 amino acids. Per the germline V gene, CDR1 is MGHDK and CDR2 is SYGVNS. J gave up 3 bases and V 6 bases, and 11 bases lay outside the gene matches. The study's findings and limits: Clonotype sharing across a few donors was observed for around 5% of naive CD4 clonotypes. In general, naive subsets displayed greater estimated richness than memory subsets did. Lower generation probabilities were found for non-shared clonotypes than for those shared by all four donors.

The sample consisted of naive CD4+ T cells from PBMCs. As to subset: CD45RA+ positively selected. J is TRBJ2-3 and V is TRBV25-1; TRBD2 matches 8 bases. This TCR derives from a man younger than 35 in good health. Some clones in this sample may be carry-over from other donors' samples. As DNA, the CDR3 is TGTGCCAGCAGACCCGGGGGGCGGGGGGCGACAGATACGCAGTATTTT. It encodes CASRPGGRGATDTQYF.